This TCR beta chain is drawn from a study of T-cell memory formation after mild COVID-19. A word on this clonotype: Antigen unknown.

With constant-segment primers, 5'RACE yielded cDNA libraries of TCR alpha and TCR beta that carried sample barcodes and UMIs. TCRdb reprocessed the 5' RACE reads via MiXCR and lists one record per CDR3 protein. Among about 130,000 distinct CDR3 sequences listed, over 15% were seen once. Study-wide findings and caveats: While clones contracting from day 15 to 85 were balanced between CD4 and CD8, later expanders leaned CD4+. Chiefly within CM and EM were the contracting CD4+ clones; CD8+ ones were within EMRA.

The CDR3 extends over 13 amino acids. Trimming left V 7 bases short and J 1 base short, with 10 bases between. CDR1 is SQVTM and CDR2 is ANQGSEA in the germline V gene. This TCR derives from a man between 18 and 35 years old who had mild COVID-19 (a few samples of this study predate the infection). Cell type and time point are not known. The rearrangement uses TRBV29-1 and TRBJ2-2; D ambiguous. The specimen sequenced was PBMCs or a T cell subset sorted from them (not recorded which). The CDR3 is CSGGGLNTGELFF. The CDR3 bases are TGCAGCGGCGGCGGTTTGAACACCGGGGAGCTGTTTTTT.